Presented here are 17 T cell receptor beta chains from one specimen sequenced in a study of T cell responses to AZD1222 COVID-19 vaccine. Here immunoSEQ multiplex PCR was the method, and the copy in TCRdb shows in-frame clones only, minus some. The data contain some 180,000 clones, 90% to 95% of them seen just once; the ten biggest clones take up under 1.1%. The sequencing used peripheral blood, collected 28 days after the second dose of the MenACWY control vaccine. The receptors originated from an adult who received the MenACWY meningococcal vaccine as a control.

The CDR3 is CASSQGRGQTGELFF. The CDR3 DNA reads as TGTGCCAGCAGCCAAGGTCGGGGGCAGACCGGGGAGCTGTTTTTT. J is TRBJ2-2 and V is TRBV3-1 (or the pseudogene TRBV3-2); D is tentatively TRBD1 or TRBD2 (6 bases each). The CDR3 extends over 15 amino acids. Germline V CDR1 and CDR2: LGHDT, YNNKEL (reference sequence). Trimming stripped 1 base from V and 5 bases from J, with 11 bases between.

V gene TRBV7-2 combines with J gene TRBJ1-1; D is possibly TRBD1 (6 bases). This CDR3 is built from 13 residues. CDR1 and CDR2 from the germline V gene are SGHTA and FQGNSA. The V end lost 4 bases, the J end lost 5 bases, and 11 bases lay between the germline ends. DNA of the CDR3: TGTGCCAGCAGCTCGAGTCAGGGGACTGAAGCTTTCTTT. Translating gives CASSSSQGTEAFF.

The chain links TRBV6-5 to TRBJ1-1; D is possibly TRBD1 (6 bases). Trimming cost V 2 bases and J 4 bases, with 14 bases left between them. Germline V gene lookup returns CDR1 MNHEY and CDR2 SVGAGI. This CDR3 contains 15 residues. CDR3 loop: CASSYLQGGGTEAFF. For the CDR3, the DNA is TGTGCCAGCAGTTACCTACAGGGAGGAGGCACTGAAGCTTTCTTT.

The chain joins TRBV4-2 to TRBJ1-6; D ambiguous. The CDR3 is made up of 13 amino acids. With 1 base removed from V and 8 bases from J, the gap between germline ends came to 6 bases. Germline loops: CDR1 LGHNA, CDR2 YNFKEQ. CDR3: CASSQGLDSPLHF. CDR3 bases: TGTGCCAGCAGCCAAGGGTTGGATTCACCCCTCCACTTT.

This clone has a single count. V and J are TRBV6-5 and TRBJ2-3, with TRBD2 matching over 8 bases. V lost 6 bases, J lost 5 bases, and 7 bases stayed unmatched. The CDR3 extends over 14 amino acids. CDR1 is MNHEY and CDR2 is SVGAGI in the germline V gene. The CDR3 DNA reads as TGTGCCAGCAGGATAACGGGGGGGCGAGATACGCAGTATTTT. Translating gives CASRITGGRDTQYF.

The rearrangement joins TRBV19 to TRBJ1-4; possibly TRBD1 for D (5 bases). The V end was cut by 6 bases, the J end by 2 bases, with 13 bases between. CDR3 length: 15 residues. Looked up from germline, CDR1 is LNHDA and CDR2 is SQIVND (reference sequence). The chain's CDR3 is CASRILGPTNEKLFF. CDR3 DNA sequence: TGTGCCAGTAGGATCCTGGGGCCCACTAATGAAAAACTGTTTTTT.

V gene TRBV10-3 combines with J gene TRBJ1-5; D unclear. The CDR3 is 15 residues long. Between the trimmed V and J ends, which lost 0 bases and 12 bases, there was a span of 18 bases. Per germline, CDR1 ENHRY and CDR2 SYGVKD. As DNA, the CDR3 is TGTGCCATCAGTGAGTCTTTAAGGAGCCCCCCCCTCCAGCATTTT. This translates into CAISESLRSPPLQHF.

The chain combines TRBV15 with TRBJ2-5; no definite D call. CDR1 is LNHNV, CDR2 YYDKDF, per germline (reference sequence). CDR3 length: 15 amino acids. V lost 1 base to trimming and J lost 2 bases, with 11 bases between them. The CDR3 loop is CATSRVRQTQETQYF. The DNA for the CDR3 is TGTGCCACCAGCAGAGTAAGGCAAACACAAGAGACCCAGTACTTC.

The V call is TRBV5-1, the J call TRBJ2-7; no clear D. The CDR3 loop spans 11 amino acids. V was cut by 4 bases and J by 2 bases, with 4 bases left in between. The germline V gene encodes CDR1 SGHRS and CDR2 YFSETQ. CDR3 loop: CASSAAYEQYF. DNA of the CDR3: TGCGCCAGCAGCGCCGCCTACGAGCAGTACTTC.

The gene calls are TRBV6-5 and TRBJ1-1; D ambiguous. The CDR3 sequence is 13 residues long. Germline V lookup: CDR1 MNHEY, CDR2 SVGAGI. V lost 10 bases, J lost 1 base, and 13 bases lay in between. The CDR3 DNA is TGTGCCATCCCATCGGTCAAGAACACTGAAGCTTTCTTT. Encoded protein: CAIPSVKNTEAFF.

DNA of the CDR3: TGTGCCAGCAGTTACTCATCCCGACAGCGAAATTCACCCCTCCACTTT. Protein product: CASSYSSRQRNSPLHF. This chain uses TRBV6-5 with TRBJ1-6, with D perhaps TRBD1 (5 bases). Germline values: CDR1 MNHEY, CDR2 SVGAGI. The CDR3 runs 16 residues. Trimming took off 0 bases at V and 7 bases at J, with 13 bases between the two ends.

Regarding this clone: The identical CDR3 is also encoded by other nucleotide sequences in the sample. The CDR3 sequence is CASSQNYGYTF. The CDR3 coding sequence is TGTGCCAGCAGTCAAAACTATGGCTACACCTTC. The chain joins TRBV28 to TRBJ1-2, with unresolved D. Per the germline V gene, CDR1 is MDHEN and CDR2 is SYDVKM. The V gene lost 5 bases and the J gene lost 2 bases, with 3 bases spanning the gap. There are 11 residues in the CDR3.

This clone was found once. V gene TRBV6-5 combines with J gene TRBJ1-1; 7 bases line up with TRBD1. Germline lookup yields CDR1 MNHEY and CDR2 SVGAGI. V shed 6 bases, J shed 3 bases, and the junction held 10 bases outside the gene matches. CDR3 size: 15 residues. The CDR3 spells CASSRVGQGDTEAFF. CDR3 in DNA: TGTGCCAGCAGCCGAGTAGGGCAGGGGGACACTGAAGCTTTCTTT.

This chain uses TRBV30 with TRBJ2-5; a possible D gene is TRBD1 (6 bases). Germline assignment: CDR1 GTSNPN and CDR2 SVGIG (reference sequence). Trimming removed 3 bases from V and 4 bases from J, with 12 bases in between. CDR3 size: 13 residues. The CDR3 here is CAWSLQGAETQYF. CDR3 DNA sequence: TGTGCCTGGAGCCTACAGGGAGCAGAGACCCAGTACTTC.

The V call is TRBV28, the J call TRBJ1-5; D uncertain. Trimming stripped 2 bases from V and 7 bases from J, with 6 bases between. Germline V lookup: CDR1 MDHEN, CDR2 SYDVKM. This CDR3 region has 12 residues. The CDR3 DNA sequence: TGTGCCAGCAGTTTAGAGCTCCAGCCCCAGCATTTT. Protein: CASSLELQPQHF.

This chain connects TRBV6-5 to TRBJ1-6, with D hard to call. CDR3 length equals 12 residues. Germline V gene lookup returns CDR1 MNHEY and CDR2 SVGAGI. V lost 7 bases, J lost 9 bases, and 10 bases lay in between. CDR3 DNA sequence: TGTGCCAGCACCCAACGGGGTTCACCCCTCCACTTT. Translated: CASTQRGSPLHF.

The count of this clone is one. This sequence joins TRBV5-5 and TRBJ1-2, with 7 bases identical to TRBD1. The trim removed 3 bases at V and 3 bases at J, leaving 2 bases unmatched. The CDR3 sequence is 13 residues long. CDR1 and CDR2 (germline): SGHKS, YYEKEE (reference sequence). The CDR3 spells CASSSTGDYGYTF. CDR3 in DNA: TGTGCCAGCAGCTCCACAGGGGACTATGGCTACACCTTC. Based on the CDR3 plus reference TRBV5-5 and TRBJ1-2, the full variable domain is DAGVTQSPTHLIKTRGQQVTLRCSPISGHKSVSWYQQVLGQGPQFIFQYYEKEERGRGNFPDRFSARQFPNYSSELNVNALLLGDSALYLCASSSTGDYGYTFGSGTRLTVV.